The text below deals with one T cell receptor (beta chain). The sample originates from a study of blood T cell repertoires in COVID-19. Background on the study: Both acute and convalescent COVID-19 samples were obtained from the United States, Italy and Spain. Sources were T cells, B-cell-depleted T cells, or PBMCs; the material itself was cDNA or gDNA.

How the authors handled the data: Using reference gene primer amplification, nucleated cell counts were estimated. Libraries were prepared by immunoSEQ multiplex PCR; TCRdb keeps only in-frame clonotypes and omits some of them. V and J calls plus clone size are reproduced from that table; the DNA served to infer D and trimming. The repertoire holds about 180,000 clones, about 85% seen once, with 2.9% in the top ten. Germline values: CDR1 ENHRY, CDR2 SYGVKD. Trimming pared 0 bases from V and 2 bases from J, leaving 10 bases between. The CDR3 loop spans 15 amino acids. The sample comprised peripheral blood. The sequence came from a young woman with active or convalescent COVID-19. The rearrangement links TRBV10-3 to TRBJ1-2; D may be TRBD1 (6 bases). The CDR3 DNA reads as TGTGCCATCAGTGAGTCTGAGGGGGACAACTATGGCTACACCTTC. Translating it yields CAISESEGDNYGYTF.